This T cell receptor (beta chain) was captured in a study of blood T cell repertoires in COVID-19. V was pared by 2 bases and J by 6 bases, with 17 bases between. Germline-derived CDR1 and CDR2 are SGHTA and FQGNSA. The CDR3 contains 16 residues. Using immunoSEQ multiplex PCR, the repertoire was profiled, and TCRdb retains in-frame clones only, with some absent. The sample yields roughly 180,000 clones, over 75% seen once. This chain uses TRBV7-2 with TRBJ2-1; tentatively, D is TRBD2 (6 bases). The origin of this receptor is a man in his sixties who had recovered from COVID-19. Sequencing used peripheral blood. Written as DNA, the CDR3 is TGTGCCAGCAGCTTAAGGAGGGGATCTCCCCCCAATGAGCAGTTCTTC. This translates into CASSLRRGSPPNEQFF.